The sequence of this TCR beta chain was determined in a study of regulatory T cells in long-lasting Graves disease. This clonotype occurred many times. Described time point: newly diagnosed GD, antithyroid drugs for less than 3 months. PBMC-extracted RNA yielded the TCR library. Building the TCR beta libraries relied on iRepertoire HTBI primers, and CDR3 regions underwent Arm-PCR. A single record per CDR3 protein comes from TCRdb applying MiXCR to the multiplex PCR reads. Of 450,000 to 600,000 distinct CDR3 sequences listed, approximately 13% are singletons. CDR1 and CDR2 from the germline V gene are MDHEN and SYDVKM. The CDR3 has 15 residues. The ends were cut back, 6 bases at V and 2 bases at J, with 14 bases in the middle. The sample also formed part of further work on T cells in Graves' hyperthyroidism and ophthalmopathy. As that study records: Diagnostic assessment was based on clinical symptoms, serum thyroxine and TRAb, thyroid ultrasound and orbital computed tomography. The study used the HTBI primer set for a first-round RT-PCR of the TCR CDR3.

The chain is built from TRBV28 and TRBJ1-5; D is unresolved. Sequencing was performed on peripheral blood mononuclear cells (PBMCs), taken at new diagnosis, from a patient treated with antithyroid drugs. The TCR comes from a man in his thirties or forties with Graves disease. CDR3 sequence: CASRTSLRGNQPQHF. DNA for the CDR3: TGTGCCAGCAGGACCAGTTTGCGGGGCAATCAGCCCCAGCATTTT.